This T cell receptor (beta chain) stems from a study of control samples from healthy donors and cancer patients. Germline CDR1 MGHRA, CDR2 YSYEKL. This CDR3 contains 14 residues. V lost 0 bases, J lost 7 bases, and 12 bases lay in between. Profiled with immunoSEQ multiplex PCR; TCRdb holds only in-frame clones, not every one. The repertoire includes over 100,000 clones, around 88% of them detected once, and 3.4% sits in the top ten. This chain uses TRBV4-1 with TRBJ2-5; D remains ambiguous. The TCR comes from a middle-aged man in good health. Input material: blood. The DNA for the CDR3 is TGCGCCAGCAGCCAAGATAACGCCTTCGGGACCCAGTACTTC. Encoded protein: CASSQDNAFGTQYF.